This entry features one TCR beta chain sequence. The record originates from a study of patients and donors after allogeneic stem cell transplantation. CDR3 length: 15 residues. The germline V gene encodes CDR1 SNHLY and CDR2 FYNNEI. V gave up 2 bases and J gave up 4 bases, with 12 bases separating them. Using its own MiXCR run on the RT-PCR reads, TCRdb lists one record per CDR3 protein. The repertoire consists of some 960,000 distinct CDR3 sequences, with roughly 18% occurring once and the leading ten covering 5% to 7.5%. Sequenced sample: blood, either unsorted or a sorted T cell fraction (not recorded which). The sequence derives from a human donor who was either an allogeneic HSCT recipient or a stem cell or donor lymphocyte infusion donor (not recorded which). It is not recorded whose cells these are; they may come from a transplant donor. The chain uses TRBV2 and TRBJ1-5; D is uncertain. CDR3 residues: CASSEFRNINQPQHF. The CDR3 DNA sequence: TGTGCCAGCAGTGAATTCAGAAATATTAATCAGCCCCAGCATTTT.